This TCR beta chain was profiled in a study of T cell responses to AZD1222 COVID-19 vaccine. Overall study context: Pooling of second doses given at about 4 or about 12 weeks was done. Study-wide results and caveats: Along spike, vaccine-associated CD4 TCRs were found throughout, with dominance at 160-218 and 743-854. The donors showed a predominance of white British ancestry and of females, with possible underestimation of clonal diversity. It was only 6 or 7 AZD1222 recipients who were seropositive at baseline.

This clone is a singleton in its sample. Its antigen is as yet unknown. Germline CDR1 is SGHVS and CDR2 is FNYEAQ. V shed 3 bases and J shed 4 bases, with 10 bases lying between them. CDR3 length: 15 residues. Measured with immunoSEQ multiplex PCR; TCRdb has only the in-frame clones, and not every one. The sample includes some 55,000 clones, approximately 90% of them seen just once. This TCR came from an adult in good health. Here the sequenced sample was peripheral blood, taken on day 0 of AZD1222 vaccination. The chain recombines TRBV7-6 with TRBJ1-6, with D possibly TRBD1 on 6 matching bases. CDR3 DNA sequence: TGTGCCAGCAGCTTTAAGGGGGAATATAATTCACCCCTCCACTTT. As protein: CASSFKGEYNSPLHF.